The T cell receptor beta chain under discussion was sequenced for a study of PD-L1 blockade in urothelial cancer. Study at large: Bladder-origin urothelial cancer in males described most of the 29 patients. After treatment start, blood was analyzed at 3 weeks (second dose) and at 6 weeks. Blood samples had a median of roughly 140,000 T cells, tens of thousands of unique TCRs, and clonality 0.075 to 0.095.

This CDR3 region has 16 residues. V gave up 6 bases and J gave up 4 bases; unmatched junction bases: 14. The germline V gene encodes CDR1 ENHRY and CDR2 SYGVKD. Sample time point: pretreatment peripheral blood. The patients had locally advanced or metastatic urothelial carcinoma. Assay: immunoSEQ multiplex PCR; the TCRdb copy retains only in-frame clones and omits some. Of approximately 50,000 clones in the sample, about 86% were seen once. The chain combines TRBV10-3 with TRBJ1-2, with TRBD1 identical over 7 bases. The TCR originated in a man aged 60 to 75 with urothelial cancer. Source: PBMCs, taken around atezolizumab (anti-PD-L1) treatment. The CDR3 region is CAIRQGGLDRVYGYTF. The DNA of the CDR3 is TGTGCCATCAGACAGGGCGGGCTAGACAGGGTCTATGGCTACACCTTC.